These 22 T cell receptor beta chains originate from one sample sequenced in a study of CD8 T cells in ankylosing spondylitis. MiXCR, applied by TCRdb to the 5' RACE reads, yields one record per CDR3 protein. The table lists several thousand distinct CDR3 sequences, more than 8% of them singletons, with 23% in the top ten. The sample taken for sequencing was blood, either unsorted or a sorted T cell fraction (not recorded which). The origin of the receptors is a male donor with ankylosing spondylitis or in good health (not recorded which).

This clonotype was observed at least ten times. This sequence joins TRBV9 and TRBJ2-3; D uncertain. Between the trimmed V and J ends, which lost 6 bases and 6 bases, there was a span of 11 bases. CDR1 is SGDLS and CDR2 is YYNGEE in the germline V gene. This CDR3 has 12 amino acids. The CDR3 loop is CASNNPGDTQYF. In DNA form, the CDR3 reads TGTGCCAGCAACAACCCGGGCGATACGCAGTATTTT. Together with reference TRBV9 and TRBJ2-3, the CDR3 gives the full variable domain: DSGVTQTPKHLITATGQRVTLRCSPRSGDLSVYWYQQSLDQGLQFLIQYYNGEERAKGNILERFSAQQFPDLHSELNLSSLELGDSALYFCASNNPGDTQYFGPGTRLTVL.

This clonotype was recorded at least ten times. The rearrangement uses TRBV9 and TRBJ2-1; D is uncertain. This CDR3 is built from 11 residues. V lost 0 bases and J 8 bases, leaving 3 bases between the germline ends. Per the germline V gene, CDR1 is SGDLS and CDR2 is YYNGEE. Here the CDR3 reads CASSVDHEQFF. The CDR3, as DNA: TGTGCCAGCAGCGTAGACCATGAGCAGTTCTTC.

V gene TRBV9 combines with J gene TRBJ2-2, with TRBD2 identical over 7 bases. CDR1 is SGDLS, CDR2 YYNGEE, per germline. Germline trimming cut 3 bases from V and 4 bases from J; bases unmatched to any gene: 6. The CDR3 covers 15 residues. CDR3 DNA: TGTGCCAGCAGCGCGCGGGAGCTGGGCACCGGGGAGCTGTTTTTT. It specifies CASSARELGTGELFF. Using reference TRBV9 and TRBJ2-2 for the parts outside the CDR3, the full variable domain is DSGVTQTPKHLITATGQRVTLRCSPRSGDLSVYWYQQSLDQGLQFLIQYYNGEERAKGNILERFSAQQFPDLHSELNLSSLELGDSALYFCASSARELGTGELFFGEGSRLTVL.

In its sample, this clonotype was seen many times. This chain uses TRBV12-5 with TRBJ2-7; D possibly uses TRBD1 or TRBD2 (5 bases each). Germline lookup yields CDR1 LGHNT and CDR2 FRNRAP. There are 15 residues in the CDR3. Trimming pared 2 bases from V and 2 bases from J, leaving 13 bases between. The DNA of the CDR3 is TGTGCTAGTGGTTTGTTGTTCAGGGACGCCTACGAGCAGTACGTC. This encodes CASGLLFRDAYEQYV.

This clonotype is labeled medium-sized. The chain links TRBV9 to TRBJ1-5, with D possibly TRBD1 on 5 matching bases. Between the trimmed V and J ends, which lost 7 bases and 4 bases, there was a span of 18 bases. From germline, CDR1 is SGDLS and CDR2 YYNGEE. This CDR3 region has 15 residues. CDR3 nucleotide sequence: TGTGCCAGCTCGACTTCGGGGGACCAAAATCAGCCCCAGCATTTT. It yields the protein CASSTSGDQNQPQHF.

This CDR3 is CASSPKSRNYNEQFF. The CDR3 coding sequence is TGTGCCAGCAGCCCTAAGAGCCGAAACTACAATGAGCAGTTCTTC. The chain joins TRBV9 to TRBJ2-1; D remains unclear. V lost 4 bases, J lost 3 bases, and 14 bases lay in between. Germline-derived CDR1 and CDR2 are SGDLS and YYNGEE. This CDR3 region has 15 residues.

This clonotype is termed medium-sized. The chain is built from TRBV9 and TRBJ2-1; a possible D gene is TRBD1 (8 bases). This CDR3 is built from 15 residues. Germline loops: CDR1 SGDLS, CDR2 YYNGEE. V shed 2 bases and J shed 4 bases, with 13 bases lying between them. Here the CDR3 reads CASSVTGEGYNEQFF. The CDR3 region has the DNA TGTGCCAGCAGCGTGACAGGGGAGGGGTACAATGAGCAGTTCTTC.

By frequency in the sample, this clonotype is medium-sized. CDR3: CASSGGGIEDEQFF. In DNA form, the CDR3 reads TGTGCCAGCAGCGGCGGGGGGATCGAGGATGAGCAGTTCTTC. V and J are TRBV9 and TRBJ2-1; 8 bases map to TRBD2. Germline V gene data show CDR1 as SGDLS and CDR2 as YYNGEE. Trimming at V came to 3 bases and at J to 8 bases, leaving 7 bases not matched to a gene. The CDR3 spans 14 residues.

This clonotype is classed as large. The V call is TRBV29-1, the J call TRBJ1-1; weak D call: TRBD1 (5 bases). V lost 1 base and J lost 5, with 20 bases in between. Germline-derived CDR1 and CDR2 are SQVTM and ANQGSEA. CDR3 length: 16 residues. The CDR3 region has the DNA TGCAGCGTTGAAGCAGGAGGGGTAACGTTTCGGACTGAAGCTTTCTTT. Protein: CSVEAGGVTFRTEAFF.

By share, this clonotype counts as medium-sized. The V and J genes are TRBV9 and TRBJ2-5; the D is unclear. CDR3 length equals 13 residues. Trimming left V 1 base short and J 5 bases short, with 9 bases between. Germline assignment: CDR1 SGDLS and CDR2 YYNGEE. Here the CDR3 DNA reads TGTGCCAGCAGCGTAATGTCCGGCGAGACCCAGTACTTC. It translates to CASSVMSGETQYF.

As concerns this clonotype: This may be a read error, as it is one base from a much larger clone. This chain links TRBV9 with TRBJ2-1, with 8 bases fitting TRBD1. The CDR3 contains 14 residues. The germline gives CDR1 SGDLS, CDR2 YYNGEE. The CDR3 region is CASNPGQALNEQSF. The DNA of the CDR3 is TGTGCCAGCAACCCGGGACAGGCTTTGAATGAGCAGTCCTTC.

This clonotype was seen ten or more times. This sequence joins TRBV9 and TRBJ2-1; TRBD2 is a possible D gene (6 bases). This CDR3 spans 15 amino acids. Germline CDR1 reads SGDLS; CDR2 reads YYNGEE. The V end lost 0 bases, the J end lost 8 bases, and 15 bases lay between the germline ends. The CDR3 nucleotides are TGTGCCAGCAGCGTAGCGGCGGGCTCGGGGGATGAGCAGTTCTTC. This translates into CASSVAAGSGDEQFF.

Judged by abundance, this clonotype is medium-sized. The chain is built from TRBV9 and TRBJ1-1; possibly TRBD1 for D (6 bases). The CDR3 spans 14 residues. Between the trimmed V and J ends, which lost 4 bases and 1 base, there was a span of 11 bases. Germline assignment: CDR1 SGDLS and CDR2 YYNGEE. Here the CDR3 DNA reads TGTGCCAGCAGCCGGGACACCAAGAACACTGAAGCTTTCTTT. Translation gives CASSRDTKNTEAFF.

This clonotype is classed as medium-sized. J is TRBJ2-1 and V is TRBV9; tentative D call: TRBD2 (5 bases). The V end lost 1 base, the J end lost 8 bases, and 13 bases lay between the germline ends. This CDR3 has 14 residues. CDR1 is SGDLS and CDR2 is YYNGEE in the germline V gene. CDR3 protein: CASSVRQAGDEQFF. As DNA, the CDR3 is TGTGCCAGCAGCGTAAGGCAGGCCGGGGATGAGCAGTTCTTC.

This clonotype was observed at least ten times. The genes are TRBV9 and TRBJ2-1; D might be TRBD2 (5 bases). The CDR3 is made up of 16 amino acids. The germline V gene has CDR1 SGDLS and CDR2 YYNGEE. Trimming removed 0 bases at V and 0 bases at J, with 10 bases between. The CDR3 nucleotides are TGTGCCAGCAGCGTAGCGGTGGGGAGCTCCTACAATGAGCAGTTCTTC. Amino acids: CASSVAVGSSYNEQFF. Using reference TRBV9 and TRBJ2-1 for the parts outside the CDR3, the full variable domain is DSGVTQTPKHLITATGQRVTLRCSPRSGDLSVYWYQQSLDQGLQFLIQYYNGEERAKGNILERFSAQQFPDLHSELNLSSLELGDSALYFCASSVAVGSSYNEQFFGPGTRLTVL.

This clonotype was counted many times. The chain recombines TRBV9 with TRBJ2-3; 9 positions match TRBD2. CDR1 is SGDLS, CDR2 YYNGEE, per germline. The CDR3 runs 15 residues. Germline trimming cut 4 bases from V and 4 bases from J; bases unmatched to any gene: 7. The CDR3 sequence: CASSISGSGSDTQYF. In nucleotides, the CDR3 is TGTGCCAGCAGCATTAGCGGGAGTGGTTCAGATACGCAGTATTTT.

By sample share, this clonotype is medium-sized. The rearrangement joins TRBV9 to TRBJ2-2, with 8 bases matching TRBD1. Losses at the gene ends were 4 bases for V and 5 bases for J; bases not matched to a gene: 7. The CDR3 totals 15 residues. CDR1 and CDR2 from the germline V gene are SGDLS and YYNGEE. CDR3 region: CASSSRQGRTGELFF. The CDR3 nucleotides read TGTGCCAGCAGCTCGCGACAGGGGCGGACCGGGGAGCTGTTTTTT.

Relative to its sample, this clonotype is medium-sized. The V gene is TRBV9, the J gene TRBJ1-2; maybe TRBD1 (5 bases). V gave up 5 bases and J gave up 3 bases, with 11 bases separating them. The CDR3 has 13 amino acids. The germline V gene encodes CDR1 SGDLS and CDR2 YYNGEE. Here the CDR3 DNA reads TGTGCCAGCAGGGCTACAGGCGACTATGGCTACACCTTC. This codes for CASRATGDYGYTF.

This clonotype has only a few counts. This rearrangement joins TRBV9 to TRBJ2-1, with 11 bases lining up with TRBD2. V gave up 3 bases and J gave up 1 base; unmatched junction bases: 12. The CDR3 loop spans 19 amino acids. CDR1 and CDR2 (germline): SGDLS, YYNGEE. CDR3 bases: TGTGCCAGCAGCGCCCTGACTAGCGGGACCCCGAAGTCCTACAATGAGCAGTTCTTC. Translation: CASSALTSGTPKSYNEQFF.

The rearrangement links TRBV9 to TRBJ2-3; D is possibly TRBD2 (5 bases). The CDR3 is 14 residues long. The germline gives CDR1 SGDLS, CDR2 YYNGEE. Trimming shortened V by 0 bases and J by 1 base, and 6 bases separated the two germline ends. The CDR3 DNA sequence: TGTGCCAGCAGCGTAGAAGCGGGCACAGATACGCAGTATTTT. The encoded protein is CASSVEAGTDTQYF.

This clonotype is medium-sized within its sample. The V gene is TRBV9, the J gene TRBJ1-1, with D hard to call. The V gene lost 3 bases and the J gene lost 4 bases, with 7 bases spanning the gap. The germline CDR1 and CDR2 sequences are SGDLS and YYNGEE. There are 12 residues in the CDR3. CDR3 nucleotides: TGTGCCAGCAGCGGATTGGGCACTGAAGCTTTCTTT. This codes for CASSGLGTEAFF.

The V and J genes are TRBV9 and TRBJ2-3; D is undetermined. Germline V CDR1 and CDR2: SGDLS, YYNGEE. The CDR3 runs 10 residues. V was clipped by 8 bases and J by 4 bases, with 5 bases between them. CDR3 loop: CASGADTQYF. CDR3 DNA: TGTGCCAGTGGTGCAGATACGCAGTATTTT.